Reported below is one TCR beta chain. The antigen is unknown. This specimen belongs to a study of blood T cells in healthy people across ages. Study conclusions and caveats: Across samples, TCR beta diversity tracked strongly with naive T cell percentage.

A second about 6 to 12 cycle PCR used barcoded and J-beta primers. TCRdb reprocessed the 5' RACE reads via MiXCR and lists one record per CDR3 protein. The repertoire has around 600,000 distinct CDR3 sequences, 45% to 55% of them found once; the top ten carry about 22%. The CDR3 length is 13 residues. V lost 4 bases to trimming and J lost 8 bases; unmatched junction nucleotides: 4. Germline CDR1 is SGHRS and CDR2 is YFSETQ. Peripheral blood from each donor was collected in a volume of 9.5 to 10 milliliters. This receptor was taken from an older man in good health. The sequenced sample consisted of blood. This rearrangement joins TRBV5-1 to TRBJ1-2; TRBD1 matches at 11 bases. The CDR3 region is CASSGQGAQGYTF. The CDR3, as DNA: TGCGCCAGCAGCGGACAGGGGGCGCAGGGCTACACCTTC.